This T cell receptor (beta chain) comes out of a study of OX40 agonist ivuxolimab in advanced cancers. Trimming removed 0 bases from V and 5 bases from J, with 5 bases in between. The CDR3 is made up of 12 amino acids. Germline V gene sequence: CDR1 SGHNT, CDR2 YYREEE (reference sequence). Generated by immunoSEQ multiplex PCR, the TCRdb table keeps only in-frame clones and is missing some. This sample yields 15,000 to 20,000 clones, of which approximately 85% are seen a single time; roughly 28% belongs to the top ten. The starting material was CD4+ or CD8+ T cells sorted from blood, obtained in a trial of the OX40 agonist ivuxolimab. V is TRBV5-4 and J is TRBJ1-2; D ambiguous. The sequence came from an adult with an advanced solid tumor such as melanoma, head and neck, liver or kidney cancer. The CDR3 is CASSLGTYGYTF. As DNA, the CDR3 is TGTGCCAGCAGCTTGGGCACTTATGGCTACACCTTC.